This passage covers 20 T cell receptor beta chains from one sample sequenced in a study of blood T cell repertoires in COVID-19. Some clones are missing from TCRdb's copy, which holds only in-frame ones; the method was immunoSEQ multiplex PCR. The sample lists 150,000 to 190,000 clones, roughly four fifths occurring once. Sample: peripheral blood. The receptors come from a woman older than 75 with acute or convalescent COVID-19.

The chain carries TRBV5-4 and TRBJ1-3, with D uncertain. Germline values: CDR1 SGHNT, CDR2 YYREEE (reference sequence). V lost 5 bases and J 0 bases, leaving 15 bases between the germline ends. This CDR3 is built from 16 residues. Here the CDR3 DNA reads TGTGCCAGCAGTCCGGGGAACGGCGGCTCTGGAAACACCATATATTTT. Translation gives CASSPGNGGSGNTIYF. Supplemented by reference TRBV5-4 and TRBJ1-3, the full variable domain reads ETGVTQSPTHLIKTRGQQVTLRCSSQSGHNTVSWYQQALGQGPQFIFQYYREEENGRGNFPPRFSGLQFPNYSSELNVNALELDDSALYLCASSPGNGGSGNTIYFGEGSWLTVV.

The V gene is TRBV19, the J gene TRBJ1-1; TRBD1 matches at 9 bases. V dropped 5 bases and J dropped 3; count of bases not matched to a gene: 13. Germline V gives CDR1 LNHDA, CDR2 SQIVND (reference sequence). The CDR3 length is 17 residues. CDR3 sequence: CASSPRDRAASHTEAFF. The CDR3 DNA is TGTGCCAGTAGTCCCCGGGACAGGGCGGCGAGTCACACTGAAGCTTTCTTT.

The genes are TRBV9 and TRBJ1-6; maybe TRBD1 (6 bases). CDR3 length equals 17 residues. Germline CDR1 and CDR2: SGDLS and YYNGEE. The V gene lost 0 bases and the J gene lost 5 bases, with 15 bases spanning the gap. The CDR3 DNA reads TGTGCCAGCAGCGTAGATGGGGGGGCTAAGAATAATTCACCCCTCCACTTT. It is translated as CASSVDGGAKNNSPLHF.

This rearrangement joins TRBV4-2 to TRBJ1-6; D may be TRBD1 (6 bases). The CDR3 contains 19 residues. Germline values: CDR1 LGHNA, CDR2 YNFKEQ. V was cut by 2 bases and J by 0 bases, with 17 bases left in between. CDR3 amino acids: CASSQSGGRGSSYNSPLHF. DNA of the CDR3: TGTGCCAGCAGCCAAAGCGGAGGGAGGGGGAGCTCCTATAATTCACCCCTCCACTTT.

V and J are TRBV28 and TRBJ1-5; TRBD1 matches at 8 bases. The ends lost 4 bases at V and 7 bases at J; junction bases unmatched: 12. There are 16 residues in the CDR3. Per germline, CDR1 MDHEN and CDR2 SYDVKM. The CDR3, as DNA: TGTGCCAGCAGTTCAGGGGGCGCGAGCATAGAGCAGCCCCAGCATTTT. Protein: CASSSGGASIEQPQHF.

V usage is TRBV7-2 and J usage is TRBJ2-5; 7 nucleotides match TRBD2. Germline V lookup: CDR1 SGHTA, CDR2 FQGNSA. The CDR3 is 15 amino acids. V lost 1 base and J lost 2; bases outside the gene matches: 4. CDR3 sequence: CASSLGLAEQETQYF. In DNA form, the CDR3 reads TGTGCCAGCAGCTTAGGGCTAGCGGAGCAAGAGACCCAGTACTTC.

There are a few counts of this clone. CDR3 residues: CASSNIGKGQGKNTEAFF. The DNA for the CDR3 is TGTGCCAGCAGCAATATTGGAAAAGGACAGGGAAAGAACACTGAAGCTTTCTTT. The gene calls are TRBV7-3 and TRBJ1-1; 8 bases fit TRBD1. Germline V gene sequence: CDR1 SGHTA, CDR2 FQGTGA. After removal of 5 bases from V and 1 base from J, the junction contained 15 bases not matched to a gene. The CDR3 is made up of 18 amino acids. The complete variable domain, with remaining parts taken from reference TRBV7-3 and TRBJ1-1, reads GAGVSQTPSNKVTEKGKYVELRCDPISGHTALYWYRQSLGQGPEFLIYFQGTGAADDSGLPNDRFFAVRPEGSVSTLKIQRTERGDSAVYLCASSNIGKGQGKNTEAFFGQGTRLTVV.

V and J are TRBV19 and TRBJ1-1, with TRBD1 as a possible D gene (5 bases). CDR3 size: 17 residues. CDR1 and CDR2 (germline): LNHDA, SQIVND (reference sequence). With 5 bases removed from V and 1 base from J, the gap between germline ends came to 20 bases. The CDR3 bases are TGTGCCAGTAGTCGGTGGATAACAGGTGTGGCGAACACTGAAGCTTTCTTT. Protein product: CASSRWITGVANTEAFF.

This chain connects TRBV6-5 to TRBJ1-2; 7 nucleotides agree with TRBD1. The germline gives CDR1 MNHEY, CDR2 SVGAGI. This CDR3 contains 13 residues. Trimming took 6 bases from V and 6 from J; bases not matched to a gene: 7. CDR3 DNA sequence: TGTGCCAGCAGAGAGACAGGGATGGATGGCTACACCTTC. This encodes CASRETGMDGYTF.

J is TRBJ1-1 and V is TRBV30; 9 bases map to TRBD1. Trimming cost V 5 bases and J 6 bases; bases outside gene matches: 7. Germline loops: CDR1 GTSNPN, CDR2 SVGIG (reference sequence). This CDR3 comprises 13 residues. The CDR3 is CAWERQGVAEAFF. In nucleotides, the CDR3 is TGTGCCTGGGAACGACAGGGGGTCGCTGAAGCTTTCTTT. The whole variable domain, remainder taken from reference TRBV30 and TRBJ1-1, is SQTIHQWPATLVQPVGSPLSLECTVEGTSNPNLYWYRQAAGRGLQLLFYSVGIGQISSEVPQNLSASRPQDRQFILSSKKLLLSDSGFYLCAWERQGVAEAFFGQGTRLTVV.

This clone was counted a few times. Here the CDR3 reads CASSDGRAGADTQYF. Written as DNA, the CDR3 is TGTGCCAGCAGCGATGGAAGGGCAGGGGCAGATACGCAGTATTTT. The chain links TRBV11-3 to TRBJ2-3; the D gene is possibly TRBD1 (6 bases). The CDR3 has 15 residues. Germline loops: CDR1 SGHNT, CDR2 YENEEA. V lost 5 bases and J lost 4, with 16 bases in between.

The chain has TRBV12-5 and TRBJ2-3; weak D call: TRBD1 (6 bases). V was shortened by 7 bases and J by 1 base, with 27 bases between the two germline ends. CDR3 length equals 19 residues. Per the germline V gene, CDR1 is LGHNT and CDR2 is FRNRAP. The CDR3 DNA sequence: TGTGCTAGTGCTTTCCCCACTAACAAGGACAGACAACGCACAGATACGCAGTATTTT. It encodes CASAFPTNKDRQRTDTQYF. Variable domain in full (rest from reference TRBV12-5 and TRBJ2-3): DARVTQTPRHKVTEMGQEVTMRCQPILGHNTVFWYRQTMMQGLELLAYFRNRAPLDDSGMPKDRFSAEMPDATLATLKIQPSEPRDSAVYFCASAFPTNKDRQRTDTQYFGPGTRLTVL.

The chain uses TRBV5-1 and TRBJ1-1; 7 bases agree with TRBD1. Germline lookup yields CDR1 SGHRS and CDR2 YFSETQ. This CDR3 comprises 13 residues. Unmatched junction bases numbered 2, after V lost 6 bases and J lost 0 bases. This CDR3 reads CASTGQMNTEAFF. CDR3 coding DNA: TGCGCCAGCACGGGACAGATGAACACTGAAGCTTTCTTT.

The chain has TRBV3-1 (or the pseudogene TRBV3-2) and TRBJ2-7; a possible D gene is TRBD2 (5 bases). CDR3 length: 14 amino acids. Trimming cost V 2 bases and J 2 bases, with 10 bases left between them. Germline V lookup: CDR1 LGHDT, CDR2 YNNKEL (reference sequence). The CDR3 bases are TGTGCCAGCAGCCAATCCGGAGGACCCTACGAGCAGTACTTC. Amino acid sequence: CASSQSGGPYEQYF.

This clone was observed many times. The chain carries TRBV9 and TRBJ1-2, with D unresolved. This CDR3 has 13 residues. The germline V gene has CDR1 SGDLS and CDR2 YYNGEE. Trimming took 4 bases from V and 7 from J, leaving 14 bases between them. The CDR3 region has the DNA TGTGCCAGCAGCTTTCGGAGTGTGGGTGGCTACACCTTC. It codes for CASSFRSVGGYTF.

V and J are TRBV5-6 and TRBJ2-7, with D perhaps matching TRBD2 (6 bases). V was clipped by 2 bases and J by 3 bases, with 21 bases between them. This CDR3 has 17 residues. CDR1 is SGHDT and CDR2 is YYEEEE in the germline V gene. This CDR3 reads CASSFAGTGPPLYEQYF. DNA of the CDR3: TGTGCCAGCAGCTTCGCCGGGACTGGCCCACCACTCTACGAGCAGTACTTC.

The rearrangement joins TRBV7-9 to TRBJ1-2; possibly TRBD1 for D (6 bases). Looked up from germline, CDR1 is SEHNR and CDR2 is FQNEAQ (reference sequence). CDR3 length: 13 residues. Trimming shortened V by 4 bases and J by 6 bases, and 12 bases separated the two germline ends. CDR3 sequence: CASSSGDSDGYTF. CDR3 nucleotide sequence: TGTGCCAGCAGCTCAGGGGATTCAGATGGCTACACCTTC.

The chain combines TRBV18 with TRBJ1-2; D remains ambiguous. CDR3 length equals 12 residues. Trimming took 3 bases from V and 3 from J, leaving 5 bases between them. Per germline, CDR1 KGHSH and CDR2 LQKENI. CDR3 protein: CASSPTDYGYTF. CDR3 nucleotides: TGTGCCAGCTCACCGACTGACTATGGCTACACCTTC.

This chain links TRBV2 with TRBJ2-2, with 9 bases aligning to TRBD1. Germline trimming cut 6 bases from V and 5 bases from J; bases unmatched to any gene: 7. Germline CDR1 reads SNHLY; CDR2 reads FYNNEI. The CDR3 runs 15 residues. CDR3 protein: CASSKGQGGTGELFF. The CDR3 nucleotides read TGTGCCAGCAGCAAGGGACAGGGTGGAACCGGGGAGCTGTTTTTT.

This clone occurred a few times. This chain joins TRBV2 and TRBJ1-3, with D unclear. Germline CDR1 reads SNHLY; CDR2 reads FYNNEI. The germline V and J ends were trimmed by 2 bases and 4 bases, with 3 bases remaining between them. CDR3 length equals 12 residues. CDR3 in DNA: TGTGCCAGCAGTGAAAGCGGAAACACCATATATTTT. Its protein product is CASSESGNTIYF.